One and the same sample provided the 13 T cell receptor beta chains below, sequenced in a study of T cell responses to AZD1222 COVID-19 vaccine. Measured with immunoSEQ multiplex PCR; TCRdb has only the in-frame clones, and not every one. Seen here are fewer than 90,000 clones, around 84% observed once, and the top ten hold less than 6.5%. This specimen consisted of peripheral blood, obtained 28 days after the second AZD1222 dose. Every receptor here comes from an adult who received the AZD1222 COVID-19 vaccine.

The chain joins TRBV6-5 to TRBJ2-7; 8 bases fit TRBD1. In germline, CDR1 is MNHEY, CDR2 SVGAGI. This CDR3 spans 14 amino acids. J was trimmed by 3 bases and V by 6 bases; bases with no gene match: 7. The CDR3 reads CASSSGQGLYEQYF. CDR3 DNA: TGTGCCAGCAGCTCCGGACAGGGCCTCTACGAGCAGTACTTC.

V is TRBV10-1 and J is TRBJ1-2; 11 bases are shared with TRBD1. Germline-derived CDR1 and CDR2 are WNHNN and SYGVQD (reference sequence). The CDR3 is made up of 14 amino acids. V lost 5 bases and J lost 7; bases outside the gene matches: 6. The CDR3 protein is CASSSRTGGFGYTF. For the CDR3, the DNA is TGCGCCAGCAGTTCCCGGACAGGGGGCTTTGGCTACACCTTC.

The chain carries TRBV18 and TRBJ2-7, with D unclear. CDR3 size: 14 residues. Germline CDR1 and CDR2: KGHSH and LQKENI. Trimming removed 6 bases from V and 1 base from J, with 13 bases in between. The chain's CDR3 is CASSTDLMSYEQYF. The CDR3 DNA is TGTGCCAGCTCGACCGACCTTATGTCCTACGAGCAGTACTTC.

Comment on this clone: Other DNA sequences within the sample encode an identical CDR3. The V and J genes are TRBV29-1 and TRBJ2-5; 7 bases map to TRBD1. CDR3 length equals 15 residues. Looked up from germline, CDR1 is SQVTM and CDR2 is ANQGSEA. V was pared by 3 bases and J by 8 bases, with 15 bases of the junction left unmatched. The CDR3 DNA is TGCAGCGTTGATAGCCGGGACAGTGTTTTGGGTACCCAGTACTTC. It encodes CSVDSRDSVLGTQYF.

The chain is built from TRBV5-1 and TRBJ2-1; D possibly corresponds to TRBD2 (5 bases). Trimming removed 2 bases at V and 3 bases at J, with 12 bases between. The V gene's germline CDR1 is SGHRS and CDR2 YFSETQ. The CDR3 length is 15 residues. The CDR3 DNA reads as TGCGCCAGCAGCTTTCCGGGATCCGACTACAATGAGCAGTTCTTC. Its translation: CASSFPGSDYNEQFF. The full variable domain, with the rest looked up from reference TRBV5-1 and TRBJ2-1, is KAGVTQTPRYLIKTRGQQVTLSCSPISGHRSVSWYQQTPGQGLQFLFEYFSETQRNKGNFPGRFSGRQFSNSRSEMNVSTLELGDSALYLCASSFPGSDYNEQFFGPGTRLTVL.

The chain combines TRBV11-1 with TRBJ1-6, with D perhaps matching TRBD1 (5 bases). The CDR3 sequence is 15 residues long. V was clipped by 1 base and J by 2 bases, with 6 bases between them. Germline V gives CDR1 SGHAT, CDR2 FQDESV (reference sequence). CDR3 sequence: CASSLEGTYNSPLHF. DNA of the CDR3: TGTGCCAGCAGCTTAGAGGGGACCTATAATTCACCCCTCCACTTT.

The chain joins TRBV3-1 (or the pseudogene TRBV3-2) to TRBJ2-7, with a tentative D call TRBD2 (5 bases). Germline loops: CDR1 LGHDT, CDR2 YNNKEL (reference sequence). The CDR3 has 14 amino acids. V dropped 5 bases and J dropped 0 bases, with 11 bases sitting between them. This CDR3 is CASSDPRGSYEQYF. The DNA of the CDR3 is TGTGCCAGCAGCGACCCTCGGGGCTCCTACGAGCAGTACTTC.

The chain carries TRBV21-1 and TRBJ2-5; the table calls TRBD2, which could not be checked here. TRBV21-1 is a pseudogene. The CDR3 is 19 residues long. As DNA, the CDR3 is TGTGCCAGCAGCAAAGTAACTAGCGGGAGGGCCCGACGAGAAGAGACCCAGTACTTC. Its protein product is CASSKVTSGRARREETQYF.

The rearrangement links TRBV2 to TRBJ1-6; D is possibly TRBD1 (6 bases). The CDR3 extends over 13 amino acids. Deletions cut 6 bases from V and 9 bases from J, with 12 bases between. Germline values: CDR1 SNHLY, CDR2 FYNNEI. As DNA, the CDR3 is TGTGCCAGCAGCCCTGACAGGTCTTCACCCCTCCACTTT. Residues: CASSPDRSSPLHF.

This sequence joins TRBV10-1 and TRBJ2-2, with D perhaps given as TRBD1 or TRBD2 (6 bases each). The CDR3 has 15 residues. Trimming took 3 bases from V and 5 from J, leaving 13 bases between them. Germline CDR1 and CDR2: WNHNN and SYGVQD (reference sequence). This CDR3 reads CASSDRGRGTGELFF. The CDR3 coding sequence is TGCGCCAGCAGTGACCGGGGGCGCGGTACCGGGGAGCTGTTTTTT.

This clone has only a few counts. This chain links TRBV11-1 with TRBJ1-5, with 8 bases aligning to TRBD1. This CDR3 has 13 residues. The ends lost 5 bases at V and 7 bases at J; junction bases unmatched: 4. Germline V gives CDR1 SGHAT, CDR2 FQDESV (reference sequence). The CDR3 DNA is TGTGCCAGCAGCACCGACAGGGGACAGCCCCAGCATTTT. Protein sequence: CASSTDRGQPQHF.

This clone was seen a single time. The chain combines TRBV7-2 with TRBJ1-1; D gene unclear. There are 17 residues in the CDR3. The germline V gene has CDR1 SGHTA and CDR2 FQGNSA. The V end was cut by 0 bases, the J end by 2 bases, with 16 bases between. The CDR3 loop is CASSLAITGVLNTEAFF. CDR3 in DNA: TGTGCCAGCAGCTTAGCTATCACGGGAGTTCTCAACACTGAAGCTTTCTTT.

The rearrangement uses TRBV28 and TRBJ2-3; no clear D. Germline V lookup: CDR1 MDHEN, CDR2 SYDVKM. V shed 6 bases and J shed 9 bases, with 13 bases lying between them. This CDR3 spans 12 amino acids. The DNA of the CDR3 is TGTGCCAGCAGCAAAAACTCCCCGACGCAGTATTTT. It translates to CASSKNSPTQYF.